The 9 T cell receptor beta chains reported below all come from one sample, sequenced in a study of shared clonotypes between healthy human individuals (dated by TCRdb to the early 2020s). Library preparation employed the immunoSEQ multiplex PCR assay. Drawn from immuneACCESS, this table holds only the in-frame rearrangements with V and J called that TCRdb kept. Clones are partly lost; checked studies trace under half to an unresolved V gene and leave the rest unexplained. Counted in this sample were roughly 500,000 clones; around 79% of them appeared once. The ten largest clones represent around 14% of the sample. Sequenced material: PBMCs. These receptors originate from a woman aged 40 to 50 in good health. Some clones in this sample may be carry-over from other donors' samples.

This chain connects TRBV29-1 to TRBJ1-2; D unclear. This CDR3 is 11 amino acids long. V was pared by 2 bases and J by 8 bases, with 9 bases between. Germline CDR1 SQVTM, CDR2 ANQGSEA. The CDR3 coding sequence is TGCAGCGTTGAACCGGCGGGGGGCTACACCTTC. Translation: CSVEPAGGYTF.

The chain carries TRBV7-2 and TRBJ2-7; D gene uncertain. The V end lost 5 bases, the J end lost 2 bases, and 13 bases lay between the germline ends. CDR1 and CDR2 (germline): SGHTA, FQGNSA. The length of the CDR3 is 14 residues. CDR3 in DNA: TGTGCCAGCAGCCACCCCGGGCCGGCCTACGAGCAGTACTTC. It encodes CASSHPGPAYEQYF.

The rearrangement uses TRBV21-1 and TRBJ2-6; the table gives TRBD1 as D, unverified against the DNA. TRBV21-1 is described as a pseudogene. This CDR3 has 17 residues. CDR3 sequence: CASTDMSRVLGANVLTF. As DNA, the CDR3 is TGTGCCAGCACCGATATGAGCAGGGTGTTGGGGGCCAACGTCCTGACTTTC.

The chain links TRBV4-3 to TRBJ2-7; 8 bases map to TRBD2. V lost 0 bases, J lost 0 bases, and 4 bases stayed unmatched. This CDR3 spans 16 amino acids. The germline gives CDR1 LGHNA, CDR2 YSLEER. CDR3 DNA: TGCGCCAGCAGCCAAGAGGCGGGAGGCATCTCCTACGAGCAGTACTTC. It specifies CASSQEAGGISYEQYF.

This clone was found a few times. The chain links TRBV30 to TRBJ2-1; D is undetermined. The CDR3 extends over 12 amino acids. Trimming took off 3 bases at V and 8 bases at J, with 11 bases between the two ends. Germline values: CDR1 GTSNPN, CDR2 SVGIG (reference sequence). The CDR3 spells CAWSPIQYEQFF. Written as DNA, the CDR3 is TGTGCCTGGAGCCCTATTCAGTATGAGCAGTTCTTC.

This rearrangement joins TRBV28 to TRBJ2-2; D is unresolved. Germline values: CDR1 MDHEN, CDR2 SYDVKM. This CDR3 contains 14 residues. V gave up 2 bases and J gave up 5 bases, with 9 bases separating them. Here the CDR3 DNA reads TGTGCCAGCAGTTTAGAACTTCAAACCGGGGAGCTGTTTTTT. Translation: CASSLELQTGELFF.

The J gene is TRBJ1-5, the V gene TRBV7-6; 8 nucleotides match TRBD1. The V and J ends lost 2 bases and 3 bases, in that order; junction bases with no gene match: 3. The CDR3 covers 15 residues. Germline V CDR1 and CDR2: SGHVS, FNYEAQ. The CDR3 nucleotides are TGTGCCAGCAGCTTACAGGGGGCTCCCAATCAGCCCCAGCATTTT. The encoded protein is CASSLQGAPNQPQHF.

Concerning this clone: The same CDR3 also results from other DNA sequences found in this sample. This chain links TRBV30 with TRBJ2-1; D gene unclear. V was pared by 0 bases and J by 4 bases, with 7 bases between. Germline CDR1 and CDR2: GTSNPN and SVGIG (reference sequence). The CDR3 has 13 residues. The CDR3 reads CAWSVRQYNEQFF. The CDR3 nucleotides read TGTGCCTGGAGTGTGAGGCAATACAATGAGCAGTTCTTC. Combining the CDR3 with reference TRBV30 and TRBJ2-1 gives the whole variable domain SQTIHQWPATLVQPVGSPLSLECTVEGTSNPNLYWYRQAAGRGLQLLFYSVGIGQISSEVPQNLSASRPQDRQFILSSKKLLLSDSGFYLCAWSVRQYNEQFFGPGTRLTVL.

Comments on this clone: The same CDR3 also results from other DNA sequences found in this sample. The rearrangement links TRBV5-1 to TRBJ1-5; no clear D. Germline values: CDR1 SGHRS, CDR2 YFSETQ. V gave up 0 bases and J gave up 5 bases, with 9 bases separating them. The CDR3 extends over 14 amino acids. CDR3 sequence reads: CASSLDGRDQPQHF. CDR3 nucleotides: TGCGCCAGCAGCTTGGACGGGCGGGATCAGCCCCAGCATTTT.